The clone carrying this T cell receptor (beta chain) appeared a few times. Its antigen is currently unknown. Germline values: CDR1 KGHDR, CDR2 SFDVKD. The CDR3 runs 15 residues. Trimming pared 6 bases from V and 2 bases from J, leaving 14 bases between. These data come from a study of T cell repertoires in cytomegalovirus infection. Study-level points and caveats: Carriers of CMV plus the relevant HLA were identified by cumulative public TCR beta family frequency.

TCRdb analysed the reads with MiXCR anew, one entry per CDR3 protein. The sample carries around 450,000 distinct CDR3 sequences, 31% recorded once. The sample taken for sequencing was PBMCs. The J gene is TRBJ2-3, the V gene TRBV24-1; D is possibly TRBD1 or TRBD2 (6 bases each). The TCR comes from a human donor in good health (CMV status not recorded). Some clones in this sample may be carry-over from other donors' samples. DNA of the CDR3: TGTGCCACCAGTTCCGGGGGCGACTCCACAGATACGCAGTATTTT. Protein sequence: CATSSGGDSTDTQYF.